This TCR beta chain was captured in a study of cytotoxic CD8 clonotypes in ibrutinib-treated CLL. The CDR3 is 13 residues long. Germline CDR1 reads MNHEY; CDR2 reads SVGAGI. V lost 5 bases and J lost 5, with 12 bases in between. Some clones are missing from TCRdb's copy, which holds only in-frame ones; the method was immunoSEQ multiplex PCR. Counted here are some 200,000 clones, 65% to 80% occurring once; the ten biggest clones make up 5.5% to 6%. The chain recombines TRBV6-5 with TRBJ2-5; tentatively, D is TRBD1 (5 bases). The specimen comprised PBMCs, sampled after 12 months of ibrutinib treatment. The TCR comes from a human donor with chronic lymphocytic leukemia. The CDR3 DNA sequence: TGTGCCAGCAGTAGGGGTCTCGGGGAGACCCAGTACTTC. Its protein product is CASSRGLGETQYF.